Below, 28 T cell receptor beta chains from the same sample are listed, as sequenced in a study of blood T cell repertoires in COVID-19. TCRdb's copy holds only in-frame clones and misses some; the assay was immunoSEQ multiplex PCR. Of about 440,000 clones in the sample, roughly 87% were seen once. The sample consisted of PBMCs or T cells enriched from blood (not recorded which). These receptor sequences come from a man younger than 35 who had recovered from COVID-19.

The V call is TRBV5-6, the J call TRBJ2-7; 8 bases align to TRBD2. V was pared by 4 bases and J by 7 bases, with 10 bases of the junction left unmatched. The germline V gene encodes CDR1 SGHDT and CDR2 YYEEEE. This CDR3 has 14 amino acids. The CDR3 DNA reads TGTGCCAGCAGCCTACCGAGCGGGGGCTTGGAGCAGTACTTC. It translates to CASSLPSGGLEQYF.

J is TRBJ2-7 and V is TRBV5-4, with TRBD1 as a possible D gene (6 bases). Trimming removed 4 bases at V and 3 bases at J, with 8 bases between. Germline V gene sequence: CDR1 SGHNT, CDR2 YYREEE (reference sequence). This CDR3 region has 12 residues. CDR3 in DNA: TGTGCCAGCAGCCAACAGGGCTACGAGCAGTACTTC. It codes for CASSQQGYEQYF.

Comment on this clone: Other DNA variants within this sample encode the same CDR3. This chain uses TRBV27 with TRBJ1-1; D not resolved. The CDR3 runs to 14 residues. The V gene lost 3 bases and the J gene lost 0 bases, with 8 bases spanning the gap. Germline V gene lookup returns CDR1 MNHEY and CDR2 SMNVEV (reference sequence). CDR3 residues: CASSLSLLNTEAFF. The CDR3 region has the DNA TGTGCCAGCAGTTTGTCACTTTTGAACACTGAAGCTTTCTTT.

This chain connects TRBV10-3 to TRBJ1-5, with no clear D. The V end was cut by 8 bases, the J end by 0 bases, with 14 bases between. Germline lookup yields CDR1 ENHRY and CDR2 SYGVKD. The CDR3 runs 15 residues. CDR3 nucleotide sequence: TGTGCCATCTCTACCGGGGATTATAGCAATCAGCCCCAGCATTTT. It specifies CAISTGDYSNQPQHF.

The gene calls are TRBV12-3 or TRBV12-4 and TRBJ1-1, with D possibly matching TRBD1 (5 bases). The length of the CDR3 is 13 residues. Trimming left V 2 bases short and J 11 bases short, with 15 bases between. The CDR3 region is CASSLWSGMYAFF. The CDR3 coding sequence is TGTGCCAGCAGTTTATGGTCAGGGATGTACGCTTTCTTT.

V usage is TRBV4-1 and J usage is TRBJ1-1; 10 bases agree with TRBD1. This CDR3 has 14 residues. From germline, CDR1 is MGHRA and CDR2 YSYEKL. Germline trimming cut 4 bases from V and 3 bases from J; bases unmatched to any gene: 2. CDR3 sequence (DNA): TGCGCCAGCAGCCTCGGACAGGGGGACACTGAAGCTTTCTTT. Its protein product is CASSLGQGDTEAFF.

The DNA of the CDR3 is TGCGCCAGCAGCTTGGGAGTCCCCCCAGATACGCAGTATTTT. Protein sequence: CASSLGVPPDTQYF. The gene calls are TRBV5-1 and TRBJ2-3; D is ambiguous. The germline V gene has CDR1 SGHRS and CDR2 YFSETQ. Trimming stripped 0 bases from V and 4 bases from J, with 9 bases between. The CDR3 consists of 14 residues.

CDR3 amino acids: CSASNSVNSEQYF. The CDR3 nucleotides read TGCAGTGCTAGTAATAGCGTGAACTCCGAGCAGTACTTC. The V and J genes are TRBV20-1 and TRBJ2-7; D perhaps matches TRBD2 (5 bases). This CDR3 spans 13 amino acids. With 3 bases removed from V and 6 bases from J, the gap between germline ends came to 15 bases. CDR1 and CDR2 from the germline V gene are DFQATT and SNEGSKA (reference sequence).

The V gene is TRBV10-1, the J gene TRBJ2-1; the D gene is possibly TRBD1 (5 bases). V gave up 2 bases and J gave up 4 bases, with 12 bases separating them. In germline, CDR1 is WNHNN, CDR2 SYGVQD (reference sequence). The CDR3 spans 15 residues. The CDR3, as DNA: TGCGCCAGCAGTGAGGCGCAGGGTGGGTACAATGAGCAGTTCTTC. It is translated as CASSEAQGGYNEQFF.

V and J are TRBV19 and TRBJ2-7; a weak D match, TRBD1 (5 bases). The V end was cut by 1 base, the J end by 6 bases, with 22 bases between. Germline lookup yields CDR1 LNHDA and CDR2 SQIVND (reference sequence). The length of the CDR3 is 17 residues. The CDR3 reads CASSIGKASGLFLEQYF. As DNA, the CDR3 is TGTGCCAGTAGTATAGGAAAGGCGTCAGGGTTATTTCTCGAGCAGTACTTC.

CDR3 region: CASRAEAASGNTIYF. For the CDR3, the DNA is TGTGCCAGCAGGGCCGAGGCCGCCTCTGGAAACACCATATATTTT. The V call is TRBV2, the J call TRBJ1-3, with unresolved D. The V and J ends lost 6 bases and 0 bases respectively, with 12 bases between them. Germline V gives CDR1 SNHLY, CDR2 FYNNEI. There are 15 residues in the CDR3.

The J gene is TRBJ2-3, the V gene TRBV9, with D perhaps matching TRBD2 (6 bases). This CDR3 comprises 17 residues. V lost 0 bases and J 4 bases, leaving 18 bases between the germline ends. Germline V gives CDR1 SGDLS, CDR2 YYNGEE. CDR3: CASSVGTGAPRADTQYF. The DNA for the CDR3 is TGTGCCAGCAGCGTAGGGACGGGAGCACCCCGTGCAGATACGCAGTATTTT.

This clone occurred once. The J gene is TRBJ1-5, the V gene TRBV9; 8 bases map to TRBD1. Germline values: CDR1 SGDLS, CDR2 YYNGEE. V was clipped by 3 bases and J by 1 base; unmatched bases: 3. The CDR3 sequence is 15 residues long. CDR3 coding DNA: TGTGCCAGCAGCGGGACAGGGTTGAGCAATCAGCCCCAGCATTTT. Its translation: CASSGTGLSNQPQHF.

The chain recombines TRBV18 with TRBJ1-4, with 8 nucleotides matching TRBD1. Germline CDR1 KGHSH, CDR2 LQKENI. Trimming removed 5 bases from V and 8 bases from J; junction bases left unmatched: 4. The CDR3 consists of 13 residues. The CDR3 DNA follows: TGTGCCAGCTCAGGACAGGGTGTCGAAAAACTGTTTTTT. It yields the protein CASSGQGVEKLFF.

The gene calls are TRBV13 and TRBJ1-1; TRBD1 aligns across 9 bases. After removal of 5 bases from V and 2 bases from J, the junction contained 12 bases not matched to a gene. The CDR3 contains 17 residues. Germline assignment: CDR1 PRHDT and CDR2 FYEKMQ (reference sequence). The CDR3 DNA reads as TGTGCCAGCAGCGCGGAACAGGGGGCGGCCCTTAACACTGAAGCTTTCTTT. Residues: CASSAEQGAALNTEAFF. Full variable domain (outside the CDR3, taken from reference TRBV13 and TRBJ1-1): AAGVIQSPRHLIKEKRETATLKCYPIPRHDTVYWYQQGPGQDPQFLISFYEKMQSDKGSIPDRFSAQQFSDYHSELNMSSLELGDSALYFCASSAEQGAALNTEAFFGQGTRLTVV.

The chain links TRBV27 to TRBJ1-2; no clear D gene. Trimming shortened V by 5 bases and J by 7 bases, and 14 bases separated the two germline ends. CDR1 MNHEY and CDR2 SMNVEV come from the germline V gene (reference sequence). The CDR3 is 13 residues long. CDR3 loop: CASSQTRVGGYTF. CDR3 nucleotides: TGTGCCAGCAGTCAAACGCGGGTGGGTGGCTACACCTTC.

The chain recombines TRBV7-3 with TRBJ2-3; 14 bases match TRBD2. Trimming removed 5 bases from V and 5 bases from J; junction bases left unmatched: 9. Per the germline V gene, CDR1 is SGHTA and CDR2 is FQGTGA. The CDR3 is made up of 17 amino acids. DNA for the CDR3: TGTGCCAGCAGCCCCGTGGTGGGACTAGCGGGAGTAGATACGCAGTATTTT. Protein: CASSPVVGLAGVDTQYF.

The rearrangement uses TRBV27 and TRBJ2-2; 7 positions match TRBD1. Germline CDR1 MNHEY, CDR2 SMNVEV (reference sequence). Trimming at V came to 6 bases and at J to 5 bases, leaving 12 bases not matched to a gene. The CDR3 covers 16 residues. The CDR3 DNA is TGTGCCAGCAGGATCGACAGGGCGCCTTTAACCGGGGAGCTGTTTTTT. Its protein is CASRIDRAPLTGELFF.

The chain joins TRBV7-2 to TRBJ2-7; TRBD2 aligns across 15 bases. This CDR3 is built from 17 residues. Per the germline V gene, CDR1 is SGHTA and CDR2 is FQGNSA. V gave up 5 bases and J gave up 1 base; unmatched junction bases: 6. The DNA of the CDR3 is TGTGCCAGCAGCCCGGGACTAGCGGGGGGTGGATCCTACGAGCAGTACTTC. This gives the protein CASSPGLAGGGSYEQYF. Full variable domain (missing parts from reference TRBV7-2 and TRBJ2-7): GAGVSQSPSNKVTEKGKDVELRCDPISGHTALYWYRQSLGQGLEFLIYFQGNSAPDKSGLPSDRFSAERTGGSVSTLTIQRTQQEDSAVYLCASSPGLAGGGSYEQYFGPGTRLTVT.

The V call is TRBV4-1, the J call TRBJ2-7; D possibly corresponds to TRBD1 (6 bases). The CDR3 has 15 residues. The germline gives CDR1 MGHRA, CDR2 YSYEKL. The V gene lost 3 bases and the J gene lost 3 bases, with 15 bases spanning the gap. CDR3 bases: TGCGCCAGCAGCCACCTAGGACAGCTTGGCTACGAGCAGTACTTC. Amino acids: CASSHLGQLGYEQYF.

CDR3 loop: CASSLRVRMNTEAFF. CDR3 in DNA: TGTGCCAGCAGCTTACGCGTGCGCATGAACACTGAAGCTTTCTTT. The chain links TRBV5-6 to TRBJ1-1; no definite D call. Trimming pared 2 bases from V and 0 bases from J, leaving 11 bases between. The CDR3 covers 15 residues. The germline V gene encodes CDR1 SGHDT and CDR2 YYEEEE. Looking up the rest from reference TRBV5-6 and TRBJ1-1 gives the full variable domain: DAGVTQSPTHLIKTRGQQVTLRCSPKSGHDTVSWYQQALGQGPQFIFQYYEEEERQRGNFPDRFSGHQFPNYSSELNVNALLLGDSALYLCASSLRVRMNTEAFFGQGTRLTVV.

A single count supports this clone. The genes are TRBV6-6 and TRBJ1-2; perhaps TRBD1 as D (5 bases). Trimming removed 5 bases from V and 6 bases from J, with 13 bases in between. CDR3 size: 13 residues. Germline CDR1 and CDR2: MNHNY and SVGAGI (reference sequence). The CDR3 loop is CASSGSGTHGYTF. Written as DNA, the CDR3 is TGTGCCAGCAGTGGTTCCGGGACTCATGGCTACACCTTC.

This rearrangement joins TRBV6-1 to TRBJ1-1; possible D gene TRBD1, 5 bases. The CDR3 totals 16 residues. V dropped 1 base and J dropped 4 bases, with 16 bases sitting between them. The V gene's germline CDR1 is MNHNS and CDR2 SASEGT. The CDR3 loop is CASSEGPLGEGTEAFF. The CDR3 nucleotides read TGTGCCAGCAGTGAAGGCCCGTTGGGGGAGGGCACTGAAGCTTTCTTT.

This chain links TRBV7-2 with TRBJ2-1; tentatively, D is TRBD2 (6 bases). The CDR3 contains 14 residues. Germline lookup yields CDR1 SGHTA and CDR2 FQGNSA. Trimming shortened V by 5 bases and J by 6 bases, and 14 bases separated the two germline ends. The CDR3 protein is CASSPGLSGNEQFF. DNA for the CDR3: TGTGCCAGCAGCCCGGGACTCTCGGGCAATGAGCAGTTCTTC.

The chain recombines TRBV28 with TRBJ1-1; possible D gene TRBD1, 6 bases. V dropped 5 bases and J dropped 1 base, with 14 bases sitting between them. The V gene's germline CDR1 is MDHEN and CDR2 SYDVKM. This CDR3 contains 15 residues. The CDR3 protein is CASSPGGAGNTEAFF. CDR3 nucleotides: TGTGCCAGCAGTCCTGGGGGGGCGGGGAACACTGAAGCTTTCTTT.

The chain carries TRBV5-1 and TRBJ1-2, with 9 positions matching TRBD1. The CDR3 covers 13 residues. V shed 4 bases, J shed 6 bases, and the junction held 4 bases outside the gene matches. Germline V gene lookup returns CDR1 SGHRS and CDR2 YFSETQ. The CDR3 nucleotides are TGCGCCAGCAGCCGGGACAGGGTAAATGGCTACACCTTC. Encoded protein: CASSRDRVNGYTF.

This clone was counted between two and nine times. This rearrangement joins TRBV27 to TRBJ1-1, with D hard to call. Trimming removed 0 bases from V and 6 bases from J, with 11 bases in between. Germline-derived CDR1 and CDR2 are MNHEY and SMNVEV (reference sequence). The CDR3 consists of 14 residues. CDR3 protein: CASSLSGGPPEAFF. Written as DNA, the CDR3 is TGTGCCAGCAGTTTATCCGGAGGGCCTCCTGAAGCTTTCTTT.

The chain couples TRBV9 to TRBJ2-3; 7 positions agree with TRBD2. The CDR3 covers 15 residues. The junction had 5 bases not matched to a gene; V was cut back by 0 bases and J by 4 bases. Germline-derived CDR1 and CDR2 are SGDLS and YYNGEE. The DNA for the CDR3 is TGTGCCAGCAGCGTAGTGGGGGGGAGATCAGATACGCAGTATTTT. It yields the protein CASSVVGGRSDTQYF.